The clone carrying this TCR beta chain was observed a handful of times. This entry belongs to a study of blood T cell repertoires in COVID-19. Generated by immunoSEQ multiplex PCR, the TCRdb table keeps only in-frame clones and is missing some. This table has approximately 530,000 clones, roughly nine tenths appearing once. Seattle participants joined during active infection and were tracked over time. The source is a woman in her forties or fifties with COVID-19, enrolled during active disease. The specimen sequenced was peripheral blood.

Written as DNA, the CDR3 is TGTGCCAGCAGCCCAGCGGGGCCCTCCTACGAGCAGTACTTC. Its translation: CASSPAGPSYEQYF. The chain is built from TRBV5-6 and TRBJ2-7, with 7 bases lining up with TRBD2. Germline V lookup: CDR1 SGHDT, CDR2 YYEEEE. With 4 bases clipped from V and 0 bases from J, the junction kept 4 bases outside the gene matches. This CDR3 spans 14 amino acids.